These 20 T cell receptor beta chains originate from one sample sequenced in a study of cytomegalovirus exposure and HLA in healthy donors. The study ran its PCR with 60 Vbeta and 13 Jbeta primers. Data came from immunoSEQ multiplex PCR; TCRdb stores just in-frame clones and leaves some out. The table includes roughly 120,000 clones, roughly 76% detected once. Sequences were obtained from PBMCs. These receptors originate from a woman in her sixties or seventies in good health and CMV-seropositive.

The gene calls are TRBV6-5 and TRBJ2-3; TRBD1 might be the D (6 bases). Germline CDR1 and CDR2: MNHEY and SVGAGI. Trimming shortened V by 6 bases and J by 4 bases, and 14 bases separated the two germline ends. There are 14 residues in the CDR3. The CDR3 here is CASSSTGLSDTQYF. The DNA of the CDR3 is TGTGCCAGCAGCTCGACAGGACTTTCAGATACGCAGTATTTT.

Written as DNA, the CDR3 is TGTGCCAGCTCACCAAGACAGGGTTTGAGCGAGCAGTACTTC. Its protein is CASSPRQGLSEQYF. The rearrangement links TRBV18 to TRBJ2-7; TRBD1 matches 7 bases. This CDR3 contains 14 residues. With 2 bases clipped from V and 6 bases from J, the junction kept 7 bases outside the gene matches. In germline, CDR1 is KGHSH, CDR2 LQKENI.

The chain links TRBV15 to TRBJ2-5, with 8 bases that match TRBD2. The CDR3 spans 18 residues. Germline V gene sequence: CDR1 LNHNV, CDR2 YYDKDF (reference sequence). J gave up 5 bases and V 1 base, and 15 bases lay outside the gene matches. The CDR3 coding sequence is TGTGCCACCAGCAGAGGAGTGGCGGGAGGCCCGACCCGGGAGACCCAGTACTTC. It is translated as CATSRGVAGGPTRETQYF. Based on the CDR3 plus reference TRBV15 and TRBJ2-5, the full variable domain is DAMVIQNPRYQVTQFGKPVTLSCSQTLNHNVMYWYQQKSSQAPKLLFHYYDKDFNNEADTPDNFQSRRPNTSFCFLDIRSPGLGDTAMYLCATSRGVAGGPTRETQYFGPGTRLLVL.

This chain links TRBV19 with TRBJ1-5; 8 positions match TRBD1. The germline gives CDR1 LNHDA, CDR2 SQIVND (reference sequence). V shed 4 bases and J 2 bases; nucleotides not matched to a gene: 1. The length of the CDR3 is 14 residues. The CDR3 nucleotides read TGTGCCAGTAGTAGGGGACAGGGCAATCAGCCCCAGCATTTT. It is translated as CASSRGQGNQPQHF.

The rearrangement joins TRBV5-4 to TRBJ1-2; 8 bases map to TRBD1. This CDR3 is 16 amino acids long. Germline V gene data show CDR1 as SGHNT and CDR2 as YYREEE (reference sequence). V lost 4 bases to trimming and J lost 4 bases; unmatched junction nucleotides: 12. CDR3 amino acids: CASSPVPSTGVYGYTF. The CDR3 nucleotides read TGTGCCAGCAGCCCGGTCCCCTCGACAGGGGTCTATGGCTACACCTTC.

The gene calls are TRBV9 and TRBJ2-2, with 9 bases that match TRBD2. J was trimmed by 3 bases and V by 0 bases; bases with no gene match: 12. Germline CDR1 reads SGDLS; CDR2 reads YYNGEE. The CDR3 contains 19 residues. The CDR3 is CASSVAGGGRALDTGELFF. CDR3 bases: TGTGCCAGCAGCGTAGCCGGGGGCGGGAGGGCCCTCGACACCGGGGAGCTGTTTTTT. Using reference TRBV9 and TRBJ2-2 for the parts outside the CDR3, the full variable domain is DSGVTQTPKHLITATGQRVTLRCSPRSGDLSVYWYQQSLDQGLQFLIQYYNGEERAKGNILERFSAQQFPDLHSELNLSSLELGDSALYFCASSVAGGGRALDTGELFFGEGSRLTVL.

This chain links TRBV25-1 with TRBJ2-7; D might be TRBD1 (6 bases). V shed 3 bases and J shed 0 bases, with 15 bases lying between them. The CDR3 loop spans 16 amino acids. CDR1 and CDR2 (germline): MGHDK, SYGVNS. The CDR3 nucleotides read TGTGCCAGCAGTGACTTCGCAGGGGCTGACTCCTACGAGCAGTACTTC. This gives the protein CASSDFAGADSYEQYF.

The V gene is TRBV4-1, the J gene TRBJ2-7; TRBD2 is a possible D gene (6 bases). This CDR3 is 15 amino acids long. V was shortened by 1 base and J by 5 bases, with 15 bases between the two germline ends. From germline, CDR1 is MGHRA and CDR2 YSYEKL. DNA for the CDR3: TGCGCCAGCAGCCAAGTGGAGGGGACCGGGGACGAGCAGTACTTC. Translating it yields CASSQVEGTGDEQYF.

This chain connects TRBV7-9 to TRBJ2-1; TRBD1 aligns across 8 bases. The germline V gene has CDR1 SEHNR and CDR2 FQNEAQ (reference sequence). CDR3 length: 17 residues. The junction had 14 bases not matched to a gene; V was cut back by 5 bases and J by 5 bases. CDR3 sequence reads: CASSLRIGTGENNEQFF. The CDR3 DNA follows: TGTGCCAGCAGCCTGAGAATAGGGACAGGAGAAAACAATGAGCAGTTCTTC.

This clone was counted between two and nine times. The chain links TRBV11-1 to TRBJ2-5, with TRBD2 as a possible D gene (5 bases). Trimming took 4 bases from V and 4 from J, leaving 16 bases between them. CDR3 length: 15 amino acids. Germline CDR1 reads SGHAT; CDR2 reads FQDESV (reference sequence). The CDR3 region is CASSYRDGAPETQYF. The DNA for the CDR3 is TGTGCCAGCAGCTACCGGGATGGCGCCCCAGAGACCCAGTACTTC.

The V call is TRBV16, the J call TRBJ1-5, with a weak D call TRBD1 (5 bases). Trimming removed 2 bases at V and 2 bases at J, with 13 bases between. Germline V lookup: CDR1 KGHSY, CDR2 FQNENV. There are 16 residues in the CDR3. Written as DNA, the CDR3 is TGTGCCAGCAGCCAACCCGACCGGGGGGGCAATCAGCCCCAGCATTTT. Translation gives CASSQPDRGGNQPQHF.

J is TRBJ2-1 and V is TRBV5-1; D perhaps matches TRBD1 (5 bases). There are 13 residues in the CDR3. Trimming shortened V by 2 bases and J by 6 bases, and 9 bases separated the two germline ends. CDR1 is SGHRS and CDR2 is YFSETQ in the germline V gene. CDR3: CASSLQRGNEQFF. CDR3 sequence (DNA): TGCGCCAGCAGCTTACAAAGGGGCAATGAGCAGTTCTTC. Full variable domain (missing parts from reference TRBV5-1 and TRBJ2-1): KAGVTQTPRYLIKTRGQQVTLSCSPISGHRSVSWYQQTPGQGLQFLFEYFSETQRNKGNFPGRFSGRQFSNSRSEMNVSTLELGDSALYLCASSLQRGNEQFFGPGTRLTVL.

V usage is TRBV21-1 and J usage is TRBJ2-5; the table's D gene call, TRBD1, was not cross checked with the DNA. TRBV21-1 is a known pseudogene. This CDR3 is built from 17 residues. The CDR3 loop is CASSKPGTATIQETQYF. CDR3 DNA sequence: TGTGCCAGCAGCAAACCCGGGACAGCTACCATCCAAGAGACCCAGTACTTC.

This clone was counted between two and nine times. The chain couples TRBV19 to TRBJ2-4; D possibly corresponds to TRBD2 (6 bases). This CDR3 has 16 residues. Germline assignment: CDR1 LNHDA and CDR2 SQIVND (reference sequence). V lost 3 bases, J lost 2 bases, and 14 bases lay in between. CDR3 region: CASSMGGITSKNIQYF. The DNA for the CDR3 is TGTGCCAGTAGTATGGGCGGGATCACCTCCAAAAACATTCAGTACTTC. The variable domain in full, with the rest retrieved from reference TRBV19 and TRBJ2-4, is DGGITQSPKYLFRKEGQNVTLSCEQNLNHDAMYWYRQDPGQGLRLIYYSQIVNDFQKGDIAEGYSVSREKKESFPLTVTSAQKNPTAFYLCASSMGGITSKNIQYFGAGTRLSVL.

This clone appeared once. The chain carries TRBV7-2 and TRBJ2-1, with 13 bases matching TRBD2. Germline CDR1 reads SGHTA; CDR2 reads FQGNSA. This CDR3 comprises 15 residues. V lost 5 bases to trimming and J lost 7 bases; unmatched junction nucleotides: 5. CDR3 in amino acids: CASSQLAGGRNEQFF. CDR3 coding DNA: TGTGCCAGCAGCCAACTAGCGGGGGGGAGGAATGAGCAGTTCTTC.

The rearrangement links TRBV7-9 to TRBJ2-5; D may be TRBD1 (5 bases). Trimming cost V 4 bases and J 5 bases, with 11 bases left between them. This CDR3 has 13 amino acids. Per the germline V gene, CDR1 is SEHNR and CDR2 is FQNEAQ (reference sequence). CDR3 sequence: CASSSTVLETQYF. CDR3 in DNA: TGTGCCAGCAGCTCGACAGTCTTGGAGACCCAGTACTTC.

DNA of the CDR3: TGTGCCAGCAGCCAATGGACAGGAGCTAAGGGCGAGCAGTACTTC. This translates into CASSQWTGAKGEQYF. The rearrangement links TRBV14 to TRBJ2-7, with 7 bases matching TRBD1. CDR1 and CDR2 (germline): SGHDN, FVKESK. V dropped 2 bases and J dropped 6; count of bases not matched to a gene: 10. This CDR3 is 15 amino acids long.

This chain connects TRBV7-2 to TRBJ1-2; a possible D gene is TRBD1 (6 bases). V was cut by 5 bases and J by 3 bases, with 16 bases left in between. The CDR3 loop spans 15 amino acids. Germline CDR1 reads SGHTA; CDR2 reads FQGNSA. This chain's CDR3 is CASSPHQGGDYGYTF. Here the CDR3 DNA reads TGTGCCAGCAGCCCCCACCAAGGGGGGGACTATGGCTACACCTTC.

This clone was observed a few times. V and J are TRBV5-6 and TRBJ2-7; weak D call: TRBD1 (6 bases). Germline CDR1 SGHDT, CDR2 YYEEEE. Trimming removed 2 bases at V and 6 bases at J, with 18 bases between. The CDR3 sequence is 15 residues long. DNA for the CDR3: TGTGCCAGCAGCTTCGTGGCAGGGGCGATTGGCGAGCAGTACTTC. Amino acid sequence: CASSFVAGAIGEQYF. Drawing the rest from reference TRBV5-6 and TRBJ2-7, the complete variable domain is DAGVTQSPTHLIKTRGQQVTLRCSPKSGHDTVSWYQQALGQGPQFIFQYYEEEERQRGNFPDRFSGHQFPNYSSELNVNALLLGDSALYLCASSFVAGAIGEQYFGPGTRLTVT.

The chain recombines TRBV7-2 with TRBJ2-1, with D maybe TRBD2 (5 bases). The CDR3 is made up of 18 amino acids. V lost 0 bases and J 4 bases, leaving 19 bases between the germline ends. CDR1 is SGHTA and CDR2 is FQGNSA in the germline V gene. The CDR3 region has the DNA TGTGCCAGCAGCTTAGCGGGCGGTGACCCCACGGGGTACAATGAGCAGTTCTTC. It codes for CASSLAGGDPTGYNEQFF.